The clone carrying this T cell receptor beta chain was picked up many times. Its matching antigen is unknown. The data were taken from a study of response to subunit inactivated influenza vaccine. Broader study findings: Authors suggested seasonal influenza vaccinations each recruit few new T cells.

TCRdb re-analysed the RT-PCR reads in MiXCR, keeping a single row per CDR3 protein. Found here are 490,000 or so distinct CDR3 sequences, 6.5% to 8% of them singletons; the top ten hold under 15%. The CDR3 loop spans 15 amino acids. Deletions cut 5 bases from V and 0 bases from J, with 11 bases between. Germline values: CDR1 LNHDA, CDR2 SQIVND (reference sequence). The starting material was PBMCs from blood, obtained less than 30 months after vaccination. The V call is TRBV19, the J call TRBJ2-1; D gene unclear. The source of this sequence is a man between 50 and 69 years old who received an inactivated influenza vaccine. Here the CDR3 reads CASSLQYSSYNEQFF. The CDR3 bases are TGTGCCAGTAGTTTACAATACAGCTCCTACAATGAGCAGTTCTTC.